The next 10 T cell receptor beta chains were all read from a single sample in a study of human T cells and chemical hapten exposure. Time point here: pre-sensitization, week 0. The treatment was: therapeutic diphenylcyclopropenone sensitization with weekly scalp DPC. TCRdb fed the RACE reads into MiXCR, producing one record per CDR3 protein. In the table there are some 90,000 distinct CDR3 sequences, around 8.8% of which are singletons. Sequences were derived from whole blood, sampled in connection with sensitization to the hapten diphenylcyclopropenone (DPC). The receptor source for this set is a man aged 40-49 years with alopecia areata. Some clones in this sample may be carry-over from other donors' samples.

The V and J genes are TRBV12-3 or TRBV12-4 and TRBJ2-1; D ambiguous. With 4 bases removed from V and 5 bases from J, the gap between germline ends came to 9 bases. The CDR3 covers 13 residues. In DNA, the CDR3 is TGTGCCAGCAGTTCCCCAGCAGACAATGAGCAGTTCTTC. Translation gives CASSSPADNEQFF.

This clonotype was seen at least ten times. The chain links TRBV7-8 to TRBJ2-1, with 7 bases fitting TRBD1. V shed 6 bases and J 3 bases; nucleotides not matched to a gene: 5. The CDR3 length is 14 residues. Germline loops: CDR1 SGHVS, CDR2 FQNEAQ. The CDR3 sequence is CASSLGGGYNEQFF. CDR3 DNA: TGTGCCAGCAGTCTAGGGGGCGGCTACAATGAGCAGTTCTTC.

This clonotype was detected many times. This rearrangement joins TRBV5-6 to TRBJ2-3; TRBD2 aligns across 13 bases. The CDR3 has 17 amino acids. CDR1 is SGHDT, CDR2 YYEEEE, per germline. The trim removed 5 bases at V and 0 bases at J, leaving 6 bases unmatched. CDR3 sequence reads: CASSQTSGRASTDTQYF. CDR3 DNA: TGTGCCAGCAGTCAAACTAGCGGGAGGGCTAGCACAGATACGCAGTATTTT.

This clonotype was seen a handful of times. The genes are TRBV12-3 or TRBV12-4 and TRBJ1-2; D possibly corresponds to TRBD1 (5 bases). Trimming removed 7 bases at V and 4 bases at J, with 19 bases between. The CDR3 runs to 15 residues. This CDR3 reads CASNPSNRPTYGYTF. The CDR3 region has the DNA TGTGCCAGCAACCCTTCGAACAGGCCGACCTATGGCTACACCTTC.

This clonotype came up a few times. This chain joins TRBV4-3 and TRBJ1-2; TRBD1 matches 8 bases. CDR1 is LGHNA and CDR2 is YSLEER in the germline V gene. CDR3 length: 16 residues. The J segment lost 3 bases and the V segment lost 1 base, leaving 7 bases of the junction unmatched. The CDR3 region has the DNA TGCGCCAGCAGCCAAGGCGTGACAGGGGCGGACTATGGCTACACCTTC. Encoded protein: CASSQGVTGADYGYTF.

The table lists this clonotype with a few counts. The rearrangement links TRBV7-2 to TRBJ2-7; D possibly uses TRBD1 or TRBD2 (5 bases each). Germline values: CDR1 SGHTA, CDR2 FQGNSA. Trimming removed 0 bases at V and 12 bases at J, with 9 bases between. CDR3 length: 11 residues. The CDR3 loop is CASSLAGRVYF. In DNA, the CDR3 is TGTGCCAGCAGCTTAGCGGGGCGGGTGTACTTC.

This clonotype was found a few times. This chain links TRBV6-5 with TRBJ1-2, with a weak D call TRBD1 (6 bases). This CDR3 spans 14 amino acids. Trimming left V 6 bases short and J 8 bases short, with 19 bases between. Germline CDR1 MNHEY, CDR2 SVGAGI. This CDR3 reads CASRGVGGQSGYTF. The CDR3 nucleotides are TGTGCCAGCAGGGGGGTTGGGGGCCAGAGCGGCTACACCTTC.

This clonotype was seen ten or more times. The chain carries TRBV20-1 and TRBJ2-7; D assignment may be TRBD1 or TRBD2 (6 bases each). Germline V lookup: CDR1 DFQATT, CDR2 SNEGSKA (reference sequence). This CDR3 is 13 amino acids long. Trimming left V 6 bases short and J 4 bases short, with 16 bases between. The CDR3 is CSARGEVSYEQYV. Written as DNA, the CDR3 is TGCAGTGCGAGGGGGGAGGTATCTTACGAGCAGTACGTC.

As to this clonotype: One base away lies a much larger clone, so this may be a sequencing read error. The rearrangement joins TRBV3-1 to TRBJ2-3; perhaps TRBD2 as D (5 bases). The germline V gene has CDR1 LGHDT and CDR2 YNNKEL (reference sequence). Trimming cost V 1 base and J 7 bases, with 18 bases left between them. The CDR3 consists of 16 residues. CDR3 sequence reads: CASSQGGLVGVNTQYF. The CDR3 coding sequence is TGTGCCAGCAGCCAAGGAGGTCTCGTGGGAGTGAATACGCAGTATTTT.

This clonotype was detected ten times or more. V and J are TRBV25-1 and TRBJ2-7; D not resolved. V was trimmed by 0 bases and J by 1 base, leaving 7 bases between them. The germline gives CDR1 MGHDK, CDR2 SYGVNS. This CDR3 comprises 14 residues. The CDR3 protein is CASSEYQQSYEQYF. The DNA of the CDR3 is TGTGCCAGCAGTGAATATCAACAGTCCTACGAGCAGTACTTC.